Sequencing of this TCR beta chain was carried out in a study of beta chain features in type 1 diabetes. In this sample, this clone turned up a few times. What it binds is unknown. The J segment lost 7 bases and the V segment lost 5 bases, leaving 14 bases of the junction unmatched. Germline loops: CDR1 KGHSH, CDR2 LQKENI. The length of the CDR3 is 17 residues. General study points: It was not settled here whether HLA type affects TCRB rearrangement.

Every donor had blood drawn once into heparin, around 120 mL on average. Every bit of the isolated RNA underwent reverse transcription, so sequencing read expressed TCRB transcripts. TCRdb's table, derived via immunoSEQ multiplex PCR, lists solely in-frame clones and lacks some. The table includes about 180,000 clones, less than 15% detected once. The TCR was taken from a woman aged 18-29 years in good health. The sequenced sample was central memory CD4+ T cells from blood. This rearrangement joins TRBV18 to TRBJ1-5, with 10 bases fitting TRBD1. CDR3 DNA sequence: TGTGCCAGCTCAGCCGGCGATTATTGGGGACAGGGGCAGCCCCAGCATTTT. This codes for CASSAGDYWGQGQPQHF.